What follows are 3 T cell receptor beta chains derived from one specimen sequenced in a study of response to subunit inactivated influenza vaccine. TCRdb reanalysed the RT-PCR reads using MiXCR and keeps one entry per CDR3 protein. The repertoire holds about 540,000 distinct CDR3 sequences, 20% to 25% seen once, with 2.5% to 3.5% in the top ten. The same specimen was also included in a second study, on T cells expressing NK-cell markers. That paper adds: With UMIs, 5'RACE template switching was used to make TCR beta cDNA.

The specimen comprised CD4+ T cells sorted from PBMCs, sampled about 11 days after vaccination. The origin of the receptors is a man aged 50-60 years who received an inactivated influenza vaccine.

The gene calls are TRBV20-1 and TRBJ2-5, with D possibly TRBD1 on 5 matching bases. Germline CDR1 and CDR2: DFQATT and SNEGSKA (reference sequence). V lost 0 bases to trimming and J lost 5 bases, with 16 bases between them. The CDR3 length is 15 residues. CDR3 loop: CSARDRLGVRETQYF. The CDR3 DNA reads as TGCAGTGCTAGAGATAGGCTAGGGGTAAGGGAGACCCAGTACTTC.

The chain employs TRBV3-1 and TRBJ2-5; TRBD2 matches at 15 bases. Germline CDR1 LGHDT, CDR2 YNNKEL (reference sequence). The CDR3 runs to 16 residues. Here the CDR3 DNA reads TGTTCGACGGGACTAGCGGGAGGTGGGGCCCAAGAGACCCAGTACTTC. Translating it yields CSTGLAGGGAQETQYF.

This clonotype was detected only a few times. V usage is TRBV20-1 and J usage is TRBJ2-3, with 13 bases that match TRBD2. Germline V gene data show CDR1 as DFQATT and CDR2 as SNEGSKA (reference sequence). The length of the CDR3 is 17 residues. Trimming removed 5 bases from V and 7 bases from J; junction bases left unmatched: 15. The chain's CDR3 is CSARWTSGSPLANTQYF. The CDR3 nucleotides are TGCAGTGCTCGTTGGACTAGCGGGAGCCCGTTGGCGAATACGCAGTATTTT.